These 8 T cell receptor beta chains were sequenced from one sample in a study of T cell responses to AZD1222 COVID-19 vaccine. Sequenced by immunoSEQ multiplex PCR; TCRdb stores in-frame clones only, minus some. The sample includes around 200,000 clones, approximately 91% of them seen just once. The input for sequencing was peripheral blood, taken on day 0 of AZD1222 vaccination. Receptors originate from an adult in good health.

The V gene is TRBV4-3, the J gene TRBJ2-1, with D uncertain. The germline V gene encodes CDR1 LGHNA and CDR2 YSLEER. CDR3 length: 14 amino acids. Trimming stripped 0 bases from V and 6 bases from J, with 9 bases between. The CDR3 DNA follows: TGCGCCAGCAGCCAAGATTATCAGACCAATGAGCAGTTCTTC. Its translation: CASSQDYQTNEQFF.

This clone turned up a few times. The chain has TRBV6-5 and TRBJ1-2; 7 bases are a match to TRBD1. CDR3 size: 14 residues. Germline values: CDR1 MNHEY, CDR2 SVGAGI. V dropped 7 bases and J dropped 4; count of bases not matched to a gene: 9. The CDR3 DNA reads TGTGCCAGCACGAGAAAAGGACAGGCCTATGGCTACACCTTC. As protein: CASTRKGQAYGYTF.

This clone was picked up one time. The chain uses TRBV28 and TRBJ1-5; a weak D match, TRBD1 (5 bases). The V gene lost 8 bases and the J gene lost 6 bases, with 17 bases spanning the gap. The CDR3 is 14 amino acids. CDR1 is MDHEN, CDR2 SYDVKM, per germline. CDR3 in DNA: TGTGCCAGCGGGACCCCCGAGTTGTTTCAGCCCCAGCATTTT. It codes for CASGTPELFQPQHF.

The V call is TRBV14, the J call TRBJ1-3; the D is unclear. Trimming shortened V by 4 bases and J by 4 bases, and 14 bases separated the two germline ends. The CDR3 length is 15 residues. Germline V gene data show CDR1 as SGHDN and CDR2 as FVKESK. CDR3 protein: CASSLPRTEGNTIYF. For the CDR3, the DNA is TGTGCCAGCAGCCTACCCCGAACTGAAGGAAACACCATATATTTT.

V and J are TRBV7-9 and TRBJ2-1, with 11 bases matching TRBD2. V lost 5 bases, J lost 7 bases, and 13 bases stayed unmatched. The CDR3 is 17 residues long. Germline CDR1 SEHNR, CDR2 FQNEAQ (reference sequence). CDR3: CASSPGVAGGPRNEQFF. DNA of the CDR3: TGTGCCAGCAGCCCTGGGGTAGCGGGGGGGCCGCGAAATGAGCAGTTCTTC.

The chain combines TRBV4-3 with TRBJ1-5; 8 bases line up with TRBD1. This CDR3 comprises 14 residues. Germline V gene lookup returns CDR1 LGHNA and CDR2 YSLEER. Trimming at V came to 6 bases and at J to 5 bases, leaving 6 bases not matched to a gene. This CDR3 is CASSTNRGYQPQHF. Here the CDR3 DNA reads TGCGCCAGCAGTACCAACAGGGGGTATCAGCCCCAGCATTTT.

The chain has TRBV9 and TRBJ1-2; D gene unclear. The CDR3 contains 15 residues. The germline V and J ends were trimmed by 1 base and 7 bases, with 17 bases remaining between them. The germline gives CDR1 SGDLS, CDR2 YYNGEE. As DNA, the CDR3 is TGTGCCAGCAGCGTATCTAAAGGGTTCGGGAGTGGCTACACCTTC. Protein product: CASSVSKGFGSGYTF. Filled out from reference TRBV9 and TRBJ1-2, the complete variable domain reads DSGVTQTPKHLITATGQRVTLRCSPRSGDLSVYWYQQSLDQGLQFLIQYYNGEERAKGNILERFSAQQFPDLHSELNLSSLELGDSALYFCASSVSKGFGSGYTFGSGTRLTVV.

At least ten counts were recorded for this clone. This sample includes further DNA sequences coding for the same CDR3. This chain uses TRBV6-1 with TRBJ2-5; D might be TRBD1 or TRBD2, each matching 6 bases. V lost 0 bases to trimming and J lost 5 bases, with 13 bases between them. The germline V gene encodes CDR1 MNHNS and CDR2 SASEGT. The CDR3 covers 15 residues. The CDR3 sequence is CASSEAPGAGETQYF. The CDR3 DNA follows: TGTGCCAGCAGTGAAGCCCCAGGGGCGGGGGAGACCCAGTACTTC.